This T cell receptor (beta chain) stems from a study of a mutant IDH1 vaccine in newly diagnosed glioma. The CDR3 loop spans 15 amino acids. From germline, CDR1 is SGHRS and CDR2 YFSETQ. V dropped 0 bases and J dropped 5; count of bases not matched to a gene: 5. The repertoire was sequenced with immunoSEQ multiplex PCR; TCRdb's copy has only in-frame clones and lacks some. The sample holds about 60,000 clones, 65% to 85% seen once. The time point: week 11, during vaccination. Vaccination comprised doses that each held 300 ug of mutant IDH1 20-mer peptide, plus topical imiquimod. For this clone: What it binds is unknown.

This sequence was found in a woman in her forties or fifties with glioma. This specimen consisted of PBMCs, obtained from a glioma patient whose treatment included an IDH1 peptide vaccine. The chain has TRBV5-1 and TRBJ2-5; 9 bases map to TRBD1. As DNA, the CDR3 is TGCGCCAGCAGCTTGGAGGGACAGGGCAGGGAGACCCAGTACTTC. This sequence encodes CASSLEGQGRETQYF.